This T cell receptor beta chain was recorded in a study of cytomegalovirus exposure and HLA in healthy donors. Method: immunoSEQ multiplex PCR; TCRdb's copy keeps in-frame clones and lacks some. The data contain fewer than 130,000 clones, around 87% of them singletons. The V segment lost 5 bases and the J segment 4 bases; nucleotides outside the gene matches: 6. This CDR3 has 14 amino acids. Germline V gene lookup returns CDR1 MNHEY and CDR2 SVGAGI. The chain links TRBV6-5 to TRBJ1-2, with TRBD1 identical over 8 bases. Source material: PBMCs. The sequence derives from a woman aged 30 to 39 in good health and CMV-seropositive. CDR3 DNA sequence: TGTGCCAGCAGTCGTACAGGGGGTATCTATGGCTACACCTTC. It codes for CASSRTGGIYGYTF.